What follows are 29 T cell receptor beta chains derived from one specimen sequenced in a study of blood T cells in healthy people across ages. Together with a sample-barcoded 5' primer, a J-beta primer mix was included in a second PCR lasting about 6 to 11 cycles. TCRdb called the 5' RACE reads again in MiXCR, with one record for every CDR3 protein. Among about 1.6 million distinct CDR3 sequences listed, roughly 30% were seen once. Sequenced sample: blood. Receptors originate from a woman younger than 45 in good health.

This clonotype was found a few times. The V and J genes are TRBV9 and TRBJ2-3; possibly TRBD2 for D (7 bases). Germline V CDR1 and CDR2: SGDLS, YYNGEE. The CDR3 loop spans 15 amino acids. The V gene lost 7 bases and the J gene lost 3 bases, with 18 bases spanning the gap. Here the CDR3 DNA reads TGTGCCAGCGACCGCGGCAGGGGAGGGACAGATACGCAGTATTTT. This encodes CASDRGRGGTDTQYF.

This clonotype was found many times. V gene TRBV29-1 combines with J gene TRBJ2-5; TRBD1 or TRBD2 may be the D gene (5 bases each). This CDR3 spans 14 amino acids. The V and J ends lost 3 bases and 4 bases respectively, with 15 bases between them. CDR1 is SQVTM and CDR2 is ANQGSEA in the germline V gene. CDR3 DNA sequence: TGCAGCGTTGATTCGGGGCAAGGGCCAGAGACCCAGTACTTC. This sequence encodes CSVDSGQGPETQYF.

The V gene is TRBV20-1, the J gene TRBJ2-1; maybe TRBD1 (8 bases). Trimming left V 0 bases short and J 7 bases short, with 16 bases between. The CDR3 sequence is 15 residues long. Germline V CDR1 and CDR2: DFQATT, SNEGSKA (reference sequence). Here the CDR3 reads CSARDPGQGGNEQFF. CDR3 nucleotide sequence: TGCAGTGCTAGAGATCCCGGACAGGGAGGGAATGAGCAGTTCTTC.

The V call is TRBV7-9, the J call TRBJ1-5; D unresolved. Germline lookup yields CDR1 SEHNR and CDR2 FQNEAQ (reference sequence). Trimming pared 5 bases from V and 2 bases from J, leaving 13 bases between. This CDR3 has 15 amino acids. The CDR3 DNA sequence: TGTGCCAGCAGCCCCGGGGAGGGTGGCAATCAGCCCCAGCATTTT. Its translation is CASSPGEGGNQPQHF.

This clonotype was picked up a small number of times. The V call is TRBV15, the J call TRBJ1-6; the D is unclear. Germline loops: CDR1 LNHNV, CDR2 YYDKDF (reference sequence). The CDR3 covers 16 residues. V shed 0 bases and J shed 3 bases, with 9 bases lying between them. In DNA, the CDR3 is TGTGCCACCAGCAGAGAATCGGAGCTCTATAATTCACCCCTCCACTTT. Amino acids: CATSRESELYNSPLHF.

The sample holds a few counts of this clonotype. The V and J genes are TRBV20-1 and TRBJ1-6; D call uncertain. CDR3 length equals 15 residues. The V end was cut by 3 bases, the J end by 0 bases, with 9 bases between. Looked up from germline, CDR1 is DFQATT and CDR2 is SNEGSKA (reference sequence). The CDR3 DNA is TGCAGTGCTAGTCTGAGGAGCTCCTATAATTCACCCCTCCACTTT. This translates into CSASLRSSYNSPLHF.

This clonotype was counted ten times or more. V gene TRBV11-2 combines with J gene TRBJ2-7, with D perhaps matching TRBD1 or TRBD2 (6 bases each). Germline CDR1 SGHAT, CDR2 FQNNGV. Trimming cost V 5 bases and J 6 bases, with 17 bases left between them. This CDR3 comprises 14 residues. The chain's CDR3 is CASSPRGRLVEQYF. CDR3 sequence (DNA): TGTGCCAGCAGCCCCCGGGGGCGGCTGGTCGAGCAGTACTTC.

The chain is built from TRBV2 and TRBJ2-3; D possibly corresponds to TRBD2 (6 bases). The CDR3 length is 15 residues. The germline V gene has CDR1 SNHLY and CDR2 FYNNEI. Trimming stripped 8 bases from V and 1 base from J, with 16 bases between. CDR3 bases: TGTGCCAGCGGTTTGGAGGGAATCGGCACAGATACGCAGTATTTT. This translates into CASGLEGIGTDTQYF.

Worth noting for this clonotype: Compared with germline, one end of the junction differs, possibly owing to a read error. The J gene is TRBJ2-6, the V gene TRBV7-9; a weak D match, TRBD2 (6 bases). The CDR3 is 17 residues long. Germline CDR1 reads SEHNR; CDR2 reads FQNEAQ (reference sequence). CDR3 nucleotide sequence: TGTGCCAGCATCCCGGGGAGGAGGGTATCTGGGGCCAACGTCCGGACTTTC. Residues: CASIPGRRVSGANVRTF. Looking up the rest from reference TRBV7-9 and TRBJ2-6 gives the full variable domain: DTGVSQNPRHKITKRGQNVTFRCDPISEHNRLYWYRQTLGQGPEFLTYFQNEAQLEKSRLLSDRFSAERPKGSFSTLEIQRTEQGDSAMYLCASIPGRRVSGANVRTFGAGSRLTVL.

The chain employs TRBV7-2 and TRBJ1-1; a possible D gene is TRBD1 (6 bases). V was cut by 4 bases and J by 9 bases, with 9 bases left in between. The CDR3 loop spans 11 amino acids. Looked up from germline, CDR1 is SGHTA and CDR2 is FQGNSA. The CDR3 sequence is CASSSDRQAFF. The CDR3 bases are TGTGCCAGCAGCTCCGACAGGCAAGCTTTCTTT. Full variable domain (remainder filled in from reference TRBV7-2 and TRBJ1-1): GAGVSQSPSNKVTEKGKDVELRCDPISGHTALYWYRQSLGQGLEFLIYFQGNSAPDKSGLPSDRFSAERTGGSVSTLTIQRTQQEDSAVYLCASSSDRQAFFGQGTRLTVV.

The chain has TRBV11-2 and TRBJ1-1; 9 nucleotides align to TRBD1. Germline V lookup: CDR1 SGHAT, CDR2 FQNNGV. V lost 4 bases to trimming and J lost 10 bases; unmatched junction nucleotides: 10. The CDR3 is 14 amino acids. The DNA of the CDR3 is TGTGCCAGCAGCTCCTTGGACAGGGGAGTTCGAGCTTTCTTT. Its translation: CASSSLDRGVRAFF.

The CDR3: CASSVREINSGNTIYF. The CDR3 DNA reads as TGCGCCAGCAGCGTCCGGGAGATTAACTCTGGAAACACCATATATTTT. The chain employs TRBV5-1 and TRBJ1-3; D remains ambiguous. This CDR3 is 16 amino acids long. The V end lost 4 bases, the J end lost 0 bases, and 14 bases lay between the germline ends. The V gene's germline CDR1 is SGHRS and CDR2 YFSETQ.

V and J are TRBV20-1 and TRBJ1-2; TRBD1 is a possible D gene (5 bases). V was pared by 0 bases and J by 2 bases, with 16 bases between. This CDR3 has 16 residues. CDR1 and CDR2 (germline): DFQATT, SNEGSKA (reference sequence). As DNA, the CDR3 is TGCAGTGCTAGAGACTTAAGGGGCGCAACCAACTATGGCTACACCTTC. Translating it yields CSARDLRGATNYGYTF.

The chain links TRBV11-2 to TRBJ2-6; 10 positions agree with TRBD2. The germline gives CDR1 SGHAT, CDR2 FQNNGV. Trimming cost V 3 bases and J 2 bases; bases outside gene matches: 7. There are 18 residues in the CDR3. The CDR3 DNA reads TGTGCCAGCAGCTTGACGACTAGCGGGTACACTGGGGCCAACGTCCTGACTTTC. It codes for CASSLTTSGYTGANVLTF.

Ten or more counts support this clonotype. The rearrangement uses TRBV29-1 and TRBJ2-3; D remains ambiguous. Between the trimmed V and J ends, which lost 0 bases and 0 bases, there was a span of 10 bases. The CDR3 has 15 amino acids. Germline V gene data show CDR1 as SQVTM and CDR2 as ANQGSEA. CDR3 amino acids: CSVEDPWGSTDTQYF. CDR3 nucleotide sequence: TGCAGCGTTGAAGATCCTTGGGGTAGCACAGATACGCAGTATTTT.

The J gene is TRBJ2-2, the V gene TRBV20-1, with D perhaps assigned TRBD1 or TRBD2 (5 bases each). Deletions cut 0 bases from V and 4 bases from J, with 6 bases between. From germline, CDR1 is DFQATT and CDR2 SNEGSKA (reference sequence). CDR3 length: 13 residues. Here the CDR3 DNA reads TGCAGTGCTAGAGACGGGACCACCGGGGAGCTGTTTTTT. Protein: CSARDGTTGELFF.

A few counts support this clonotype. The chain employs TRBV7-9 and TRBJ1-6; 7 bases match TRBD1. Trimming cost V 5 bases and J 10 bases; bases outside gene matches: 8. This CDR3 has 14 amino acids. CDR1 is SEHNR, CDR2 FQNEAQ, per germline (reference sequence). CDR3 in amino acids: CASSPTGVESPLHF. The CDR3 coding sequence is TGTGCCAGCAGCCCAACAGGGGTCGAGTCACCCCTCCACTTT.

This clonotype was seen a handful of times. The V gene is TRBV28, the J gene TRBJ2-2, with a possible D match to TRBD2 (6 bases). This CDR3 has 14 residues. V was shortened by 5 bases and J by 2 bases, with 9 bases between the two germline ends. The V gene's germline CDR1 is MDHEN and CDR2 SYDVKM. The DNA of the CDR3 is TGTGCCAGCAGTCGGCGGGAAAACACCGGGGAGCTGTTTTTT. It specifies CASSRRENTGELFF.

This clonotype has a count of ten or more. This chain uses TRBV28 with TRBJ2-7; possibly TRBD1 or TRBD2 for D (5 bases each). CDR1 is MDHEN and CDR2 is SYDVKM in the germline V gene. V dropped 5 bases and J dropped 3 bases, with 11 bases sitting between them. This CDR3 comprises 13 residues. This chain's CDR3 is CASSPGTFYEQYF. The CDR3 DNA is TGTGCCAGCAGTCCGGGGACCTTCTACGAGCAGTACTTC.

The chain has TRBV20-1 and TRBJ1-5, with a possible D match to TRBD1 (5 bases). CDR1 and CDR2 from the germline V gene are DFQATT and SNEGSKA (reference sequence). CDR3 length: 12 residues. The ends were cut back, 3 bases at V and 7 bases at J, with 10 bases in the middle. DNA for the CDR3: TGCAGTGCTAGGGACCAGGGACAGCCCCAGCATTTT. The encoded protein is CSARDQGQPQHF.

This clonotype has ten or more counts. CDR3 loop: CASSLGSLQETQYF. The DNA for the CDR3 is TGTGCCAGCAGCTTGGGCAGCCTCCAAGAGACCCAGTACTTC. This rearrangement joins TRBV7-9 to TRBJ2-5; D call uncertain. This CDR3 region has 14 residues. Looked up from germline, CDR1 is SEHNR and CDR2 is FQNEAQ (reference sequence). Trimming took 3 bases from V and 1 from J, leaving 9 bases between them.

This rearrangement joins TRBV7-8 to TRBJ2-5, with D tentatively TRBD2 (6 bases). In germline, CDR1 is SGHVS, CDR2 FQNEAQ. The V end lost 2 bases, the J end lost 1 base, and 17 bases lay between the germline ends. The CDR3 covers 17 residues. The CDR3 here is CASSLFGAGSTQETQYF. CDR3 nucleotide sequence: TGTGCCAGCAGCTTATTTGGGGCGGGATCAACCCAAGAGACCCAGTACTTC. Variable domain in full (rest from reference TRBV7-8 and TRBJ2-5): GAGVSQSPRYKVAKRGQDVALRCDPISGHVSLFWYQQALGQGPEFLTYFQNEAQLDKSGLPSDRFFAERPEGSVSTLKIQRTQQEDSAVYLCASSLFGAGSTQETQYFGPGTRLLVL.

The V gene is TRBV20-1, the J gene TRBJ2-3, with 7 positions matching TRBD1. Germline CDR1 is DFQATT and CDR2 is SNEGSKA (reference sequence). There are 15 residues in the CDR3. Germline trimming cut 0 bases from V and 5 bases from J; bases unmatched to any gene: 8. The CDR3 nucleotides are TGCAGTGCTAGAGAGCAGACAGGGACCGGAGATACGCAGTATTTT. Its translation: CSAREQTGTGDTQYF.

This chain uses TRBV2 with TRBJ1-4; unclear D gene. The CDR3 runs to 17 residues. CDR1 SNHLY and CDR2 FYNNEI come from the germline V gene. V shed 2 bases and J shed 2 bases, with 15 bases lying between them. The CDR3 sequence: CASSEIVGVLTNEKLFF. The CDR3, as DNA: TGTGCCAGCAGTGAAATAGTTGGGGTTTTGACTAATGAAAAACTGTTTTTT. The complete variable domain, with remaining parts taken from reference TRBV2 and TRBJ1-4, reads EPEVTQTPSHQVTQMGQEVILRCVPISNHLYFYWYRQILGQKVEFLVSFYNNEISEKSEIFDDQFSVERPDGSNFTLKIRSTKLEDSAMYFCASSEIVGVLTNEKLFFGSGTQLSVL.

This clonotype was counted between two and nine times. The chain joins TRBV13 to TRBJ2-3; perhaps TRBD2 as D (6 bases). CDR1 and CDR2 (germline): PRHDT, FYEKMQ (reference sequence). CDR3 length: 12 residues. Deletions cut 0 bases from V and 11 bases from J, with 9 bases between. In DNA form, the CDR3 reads TGTGCCAGCAGCTTAGGCCTCGGGGGGCAGTATTTT. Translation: CASSLGLGGQYF.

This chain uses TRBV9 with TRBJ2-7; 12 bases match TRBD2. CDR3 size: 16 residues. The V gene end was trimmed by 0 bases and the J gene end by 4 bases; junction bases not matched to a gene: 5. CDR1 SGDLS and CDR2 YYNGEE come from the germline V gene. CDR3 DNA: TGTGCCAGCAGCGTAGGGGATCTAGCGGGGGGGTACGAGCAGTACTTC. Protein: CASSVGDLAGGYEQYF.

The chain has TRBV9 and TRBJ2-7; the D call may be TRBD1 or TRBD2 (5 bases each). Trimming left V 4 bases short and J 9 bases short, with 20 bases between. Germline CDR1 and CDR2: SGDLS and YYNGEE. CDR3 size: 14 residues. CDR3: CASSSSGTQSGQYF. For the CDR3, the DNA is TGTGCCAGCAGCTCATCCGGGACCCAAAGCGGGCAGTACTTC. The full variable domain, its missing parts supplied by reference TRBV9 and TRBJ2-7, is DSGVTQTPKHLITATGQRVTLRCSPRSGDLSVYWYQQSLDQGLQFLIQYYNGEERAKGNILERFSAQQFPDLHSELNLSSLELGDSALYFCASSSSGTQSGQYFGPGTRLTVT.

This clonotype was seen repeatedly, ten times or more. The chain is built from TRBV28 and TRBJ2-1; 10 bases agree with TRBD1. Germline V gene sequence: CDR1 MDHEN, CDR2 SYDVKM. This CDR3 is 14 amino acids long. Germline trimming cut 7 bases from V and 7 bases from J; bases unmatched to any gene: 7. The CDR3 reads CASNSGQGVNEQFF. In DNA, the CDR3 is TGTGCCAGCAATTCCGGACAGGGGGTGAATGAGCAGTTCTTC.

Here the CDR3 reads CASSERRGSGSEAFF. CDR3 bases: TGTGCCAGCAGTGAAAGGCGGGGATCAGGATCTGAAGCTTTCTTT. This chain links TRBV2 with TRBJ1-1, with D unresolved. Per germline, CDR1 SNHLY and CDR2 FYNNEI. There are 15 residues in the CDR3. Trimming left V 2 bases short and J 6 bases short, with 16 bases between.